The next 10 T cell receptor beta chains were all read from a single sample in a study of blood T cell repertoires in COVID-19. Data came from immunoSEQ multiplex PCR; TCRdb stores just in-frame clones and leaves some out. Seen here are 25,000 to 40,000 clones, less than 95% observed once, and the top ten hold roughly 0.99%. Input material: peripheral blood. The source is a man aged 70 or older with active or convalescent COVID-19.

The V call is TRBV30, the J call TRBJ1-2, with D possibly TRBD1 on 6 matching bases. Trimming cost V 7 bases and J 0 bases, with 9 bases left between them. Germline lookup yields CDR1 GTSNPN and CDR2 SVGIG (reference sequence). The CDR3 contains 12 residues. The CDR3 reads CAFQGPNYGYTF. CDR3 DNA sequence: TGTGCCTTTCAGGGGCCTAACTATGGCTACACCTTC.

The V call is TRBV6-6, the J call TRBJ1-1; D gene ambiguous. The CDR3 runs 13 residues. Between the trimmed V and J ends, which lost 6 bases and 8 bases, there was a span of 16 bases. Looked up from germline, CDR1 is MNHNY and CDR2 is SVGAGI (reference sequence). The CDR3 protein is CASSYTPAGEAFF. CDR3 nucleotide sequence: TGTGCCAGCAGCTATACACCGGCAGGCGAAGCTTTCTTT.

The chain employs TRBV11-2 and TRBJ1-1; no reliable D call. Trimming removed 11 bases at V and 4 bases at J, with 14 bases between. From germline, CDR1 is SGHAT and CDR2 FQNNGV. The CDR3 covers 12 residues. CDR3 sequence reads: CAGGGSGTEAFF. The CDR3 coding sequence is TGTGCCGGCGGCGGGTCTGGCACTGAAGCTTTCTTT.

CDR3 amino acids: CASSVGGSTDTQYF. CDR3 sequence (DNA): TGCGCCAGCAGTGTCGGCGGGAGCACAGATACGCAGTATTTT. The chain uses TRBV10-1 and TRBJ2-3; TRBD2 might be the D (5 bases). There are 14 residues in the CDR3. Germline CDR1 and CDR2: WNHNN and SYGVQD (reference sequence). Trimming pared 4 bases from V and 0 bases from J, leaving 8 bases between.

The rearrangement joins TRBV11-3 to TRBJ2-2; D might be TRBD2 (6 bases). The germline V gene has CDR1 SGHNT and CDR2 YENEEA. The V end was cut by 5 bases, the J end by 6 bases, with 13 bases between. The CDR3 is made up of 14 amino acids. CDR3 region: CASSQGLFSGELFF. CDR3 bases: TGTGCCAGCAGCCAGGGACTTTTTTCCGGGGAGCTGTTTTTT.

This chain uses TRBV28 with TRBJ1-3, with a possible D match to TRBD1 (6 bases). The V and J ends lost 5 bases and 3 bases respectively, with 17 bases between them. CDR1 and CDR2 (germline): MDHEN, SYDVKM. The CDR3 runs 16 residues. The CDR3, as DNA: TGTGCCAGCAGTGCCCTCGGGGGGCTCTTTGGAAACACCATATATTTT. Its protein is CASSALGGLFGNTIYF.

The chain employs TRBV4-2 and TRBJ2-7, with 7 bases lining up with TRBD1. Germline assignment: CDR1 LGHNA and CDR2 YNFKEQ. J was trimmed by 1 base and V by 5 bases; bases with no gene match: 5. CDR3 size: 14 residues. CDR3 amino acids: CASSKGQESYEQYF. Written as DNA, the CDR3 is TGTGCCAGCAGCAAAGGACAGGAGTCCTACGAGCAGTACTTC.

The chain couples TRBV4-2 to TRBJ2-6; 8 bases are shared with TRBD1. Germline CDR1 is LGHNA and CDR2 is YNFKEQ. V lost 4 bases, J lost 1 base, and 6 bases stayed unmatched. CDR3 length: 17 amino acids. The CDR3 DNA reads TGTGCCAGCAGCCGGGACAGGTCCCCATCTGGGGCCAACGTCCTGACTTTC. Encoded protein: CASSRDRSPSGANVLTF.

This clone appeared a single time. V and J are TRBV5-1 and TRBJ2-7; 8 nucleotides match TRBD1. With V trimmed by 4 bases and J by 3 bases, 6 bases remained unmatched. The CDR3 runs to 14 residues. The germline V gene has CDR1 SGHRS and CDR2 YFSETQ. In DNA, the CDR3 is TGCGCCAGCAGCCCGAGGACAGGGCTCTACGAGCAGTACTTC. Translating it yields CASSPRTGLYEQYF.

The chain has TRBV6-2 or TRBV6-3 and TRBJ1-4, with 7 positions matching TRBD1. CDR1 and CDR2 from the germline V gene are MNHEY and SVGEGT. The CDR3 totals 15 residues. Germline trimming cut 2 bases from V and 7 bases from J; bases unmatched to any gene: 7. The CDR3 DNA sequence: TGTGCCAGCAGTTACACAGGGGCTCGGACTGAAAAACTGTTTTTT. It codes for CASSYTGARTEKLFF.